Listed below are T cell receptor beta chains from one sample, sequenced in a study of T cell repertoires in cytomegalovirus infection. TCRdb redid the calling of the reads with MiXCR, one entry per CDR3 protein. The sample yields fewer than 550,000 distinct CDR3 sequences, about 15% seen once. What was sequenced was CD8+ T cells from PBMCs. These receptors all come from a human donor in good health (CMV status not recorded). Some clones in this sample may be carry-over from other donors' samples. Each CDR3 is given with its conserved first and last residue. A D gene is named only where the DNA matches it firmly. Clone size appears in some rows only: once, few, many, or a class for an expanded clone.

>NA|TRBJ2-1|TRBV20-1|NA
TGCAGTGCTAGAGACCCGGTAGGCGGGGCCTTCTACAATGAGCAGTTCTTC
CSARDPVGGAFYNEQFF
>NA|TRBJ2-1|TRBV6-4|NA
TGTGCCAGCAGTGACCGGGGAACCGAATACAATGAGCAGTTCTTC
CASSDRGTEYNEQFF
>NA|TRBJ2-1|TRBV27|NA
TGTGCCAGCAGATCCCCCCCGGGGAATGAGCAGTTCTTC
CASRSPPGNEQFF
>NA|TRBJ1-2|TRBV5-4|NA
TGTGCCAGCAGCCCCGGGACGGTTTCTTTCGGCTACACCTTC
CASSPGTVSFGYTF
>TRBD2|TRBJ2-7|TRBV13|few
TGTGCCAGCAGCTTCGGCGGGAGTGGCTCCTACGAGCAGTACTTC
CASSFGGSGSYEQYF
>NA|TRBJ1-4|TRBV4-1|NA
TGCGCCAGCAGCCAAGACCGGGAAAAACTGTTTTTT
CASSQDREKLFF
>NA|TRBJ1-1|TRBV7-9|many
TGTGCCAGCAGCTTAGCACAGAATGAAGCTTTCTTT
CASSLAQNEAFF
>NA|TRBJ2-5|TRBV27|many
TGTGCCAGCAGCCAAATTCAGAGCGGAGAGACCCAGTACTTC
CASSQIQSGETQYF
>TRBD1|TRBJ1-2|TRBV27|many
TGTGCCAGCAGTTTACAGGGGGCCAACTATGGCTACACCTTC
CASSLQGANYGYTF
>NA|TRBJ2-2|TRBV7-8|many
TGTGCCAGCAGCTTAGAACCCGCGGCCACCGGGGAGCTGTTTTTT
CASSLEPAATGELFF
>TRBD2|TRBJ2-7|TRBV20-1|NA
TGCAGTGCCCCGACTAGCGAACCCTACGAGCAGTACTTC
CSAPTSEPYEQYF
>NA|TRBJ2-7|TRBV7-9|NA
TGTGCCAGCAGCTTAGTGGCCCCCTACGAGCAGTACTTC
CASSLVAPYEQYF
>NA|TRBJ1-5|TRBV7-8|many
TGTGCCAGCAGCTTAATGGGGATGGTTGGGAATCAGCCCCAGCATTTT
CASSLMGMVGNQPQHF
>NA|TRBJ1-4|TRBV27|many
TGTGCCAGCAGCACAACAGACTTCAATGAAAAACTGTTTTTT
CASSTTDFNEKLFF
>NA|TRBJ1-4|TRBV7-9|few
TGTGCCAGCAGCCAAACAAATGAAAAACTGTTTTTT
CASSQTNEKLFF
>TRBD1|TRBJ1-1|TRBV7-8|many
TGTGCCAGCAGCTTAAGGACAGGGGGCGCCTACACTGAAGCTTTCTTT
CASSLRTGGAYTEAFF
>NA|TRBJ2-5|TRBV24-1|many
TGTGCCACCAGTGATTTTTCGGGGATCGGAGAGACCCAGTACTTC
CATSDFSGIGETQYF
>TRBD2|TRBJ2-1|TRBV7-8|many
TGTGCCAGCAGCCCGGGGGGGGATGAGCAGTTCTTC
CASSPGGDEQFF
>NA|TRBJ1-2|TRBV25-1|many
TGTGCCAGCTCGGACAACTATGGCTACACCTTC
CASSDNYGYTF
>NA|TRBJ2-3|TRBV5-1|many
TGCGCCAGCAGCTTGGATCCCGCTTGGGCGGGGGCCATCACAGATACGCAGTATTTT
CASSLDPAWAGAITDTQYF
>NA|TRBJ2-1|TRBV4-1|many
TGCGCCAGCAGCCAAGAGGGGGTTACCTACAATGAGCAGTTCTTC
CASSQEGVTYNEQFF
>TRBD2|TRBJ2-5|TRBV27|NA
TGTGCCAGCGCGAGGGGGCTAGCGGGAGAGTTAGAGACCCAGTACTTC
CASARGLAGELETQYF
>NA|TRBJ2-1|TRBV19|few
TGTGCCAGTAGTGTCCTCGGGGGACCCGAGCAGTTCTTC
CASSVLGGPEQFF
>NA|TRBJ2-7|TRBV5-1|many
TGTGCCAGCAGTTTGACGGGGGGCGGGTACGAGCAGTACTTC
CASSLTGGGYEQYF
>NA|TRBJ2-7|TRBV27|NA
TGTGCCAGCAGTTCCTACAGGACTACCTACGAGCAGTACTTC
CASSSYRTTYEQYF
>TRBD2|TRBJ2-5|TRBV4-2|many
TGTGCCAGCAGCCCAGGACTAGTCGGTCGGCAAGAGACCCAGTACTTC
CASSPGLVGRQETQYF
>NA|TRBJ1-2|TRBV12-3/TRBV12-4|many
TGTGCCAGCTCAGCAGGACCCTCGAATGGCTACACCTTC
CASSAGPSNGYTF
>NA|TRBJ2-7|TRBV7-8|NA
TGTGCCAGCAGTTCAATTTCTAGGGAGCAGTACTTC
CASSSISREQYF
>TRBD1|TRBJ2-1|TRBV28|few
TGTGCCAGCAGTCCCAGGGACAGTTACCATTCCTACAATGAGCAGTTCTTC
CASSPRDSYHSYNEQFF
>NA|TRBJ1-2|TRBV20-1|few
TGCAGTGCAGAGGACAGCGCTAACTATGGCTACACCTTC
CSAEDSANYGYTF
>NA|TRBJ2-5|TRBV5-1|NA
TGCGCCAGCAGCTTTAGGGGGTTCAGAGAGACCCAGTACTTC
CASSFRGFRETQYF
>TRBD2|TRBJ2-1|TRBV7-9|many
TGTGCCAGCAGCATGACTAGCGGGACAAGGAACAATGAGCAGTTCTTC
CASSMTSGTRNNEQFF
>TRBD1|TRBJ2-5|TRBV19|NA
TGTGCCAGTAGTCCTGGGGACAGAGGTGAAGAGACCCAGTACTTC
CASSPGDRGEETQYF
>TRBD2|TRBJ2-1|TRBV19|many
TGTGCCAGTAGTATAAAGGCGGGGGGAAATGAGCAGTTCTTC
CASSIKAGGNEQFF
>NA|TRBJ1-2|TRBV27|few
TGTGCCAGCAGTTTGACCAAGGGGGGGCGCAACTATGGCTACACCTTC
CASSLTKGGRNYGYTF
>TRBD1|TRBJ2-1|TRBV29-1|NA
TGCAGCGTTGAAGGGACAGGGAACAATGAGCAGTTCTTC
CSVEGTGNNEQFF
>NA|TRBJ2-5|TRBV5-4|many
TGTGCCAGCAGCGGTCGGGACTCTCTGCAAGAGACCCAGTACTTC
CASSGRDSLQETQYF
>TRBD2|TRBJ2-3|TRBV7-8|many
TGTGCCAGCAGCTTAGAGGGAGGGCTCGGAACAGATACGCAGTATTTT
CASSLEGGLGTDTQYF
>NA|TRBJ2-3|TRBV27|few
TGTGCCAGCAGTGCCCGACAGGTGAAGACTGATACGCAGTATTTT
CASSARQVKTDTQYF
>TRBD2|TRBJ2-7|TRBV27|NA
TGTGCCAGCAGTACCGGGACTAGCCCCTACGAGCAGTACTTC
CASSTGTSPYEQYF
>NA|TRBJ1-1|TRBV4-1|few
TGCGCCAGCAGCCAAGATCCCGCGGACCTCATGAACACTGAAGCTTTCTTT
CASSQDPADLMNTEAFF
>NA|TRBJ2-3|TRBV11-2|NA
TGTGCCAGCAGCCCGTCGAGGACAAGTAGCACAGATACGCAGTATTTT
CASSPSRTSSTDTQYF
>TRBD1|TRBJ1-1|TRBV7-9|many
TGTGCCGGGGGGGACAGGGCAGGCACTGAAGCTTTCTTT
CAGGDRAGTEAFF
>TRBD2|TRBJ2-3|TRBV3-1|few
TGTGCCAGCAGCCACCAAGAACCTAGCGGGATCACAGATACGCAGTATTTT
CASSHQEPSGITDTQYF
>NA|TRBJ2-1|TRBV7-3|many
TGTGCCAGCAGCCCCAACGGAGGGAGTGCACTAGTTGAGCAGTTCTTC
CASSPNGGSALVEQFF